The clone carrying this TCR beta chain was recorded at least ten times. Its antigen is unknown. RNA transcripts were the template for amplifying TCR beta CDR3 regions. Primed by the HTBI set, a first-round RT-PCR was run on the TCR CDR3. TCRdb fed the multiplex PCR reads into MiXCR, producing one record per CDR3 protein. The table lists hundreds of thousands of distinct CDR3 sequences, under 15% of them singletons. This specimen comes from a study of T cells in Graves' hyperthyroidism and ophthalmopathy. The ends lost 4 bases at V and 3 bases at J; junction bases unmatched: 10. The CDR3 has 16 amino acids. CDR1 LGHDT and CDR2 YNNKEL come from the germline V gene (reference sequence). Isolation of PBMCs was performed on around 9.7 ml fresh peripheral blood. Whole-study results and caveats: Ophthalmopathy and stable hyperthyroidism were separated by a 13 V-J model. Among clonotypes expanded in thyroid above 0.001, most were also found in blood. Progression to ophthalmopathy was predicted a median of roughly seven months early.

The TCR sequence derives from a man aged 18 to 29 with Graves' ophthalmopathy. What was sequenced was blood. The V call is TRBV3-1, the J call TRBJ2-7, with 9 bases fitting TRBD2. CDR3 in amino acids: CASSRAVTSGGYEQYF. The CDR3 nucleotides read TGTGCCAGCAGCCGAGCAGTGACTAGCGGTGGCTACGAGCAGTACTTC.